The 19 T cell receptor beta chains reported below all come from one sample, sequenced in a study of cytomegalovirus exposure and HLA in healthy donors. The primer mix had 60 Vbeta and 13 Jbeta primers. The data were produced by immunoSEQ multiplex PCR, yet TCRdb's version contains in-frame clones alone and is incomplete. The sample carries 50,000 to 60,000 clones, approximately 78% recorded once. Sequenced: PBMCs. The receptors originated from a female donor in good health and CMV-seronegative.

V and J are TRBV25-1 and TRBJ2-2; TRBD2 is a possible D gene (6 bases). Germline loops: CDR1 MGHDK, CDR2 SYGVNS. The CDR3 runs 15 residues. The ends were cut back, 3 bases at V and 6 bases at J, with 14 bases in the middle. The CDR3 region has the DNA TGTGCCAGCAGTGAGCCTGGAGGGATGCCCGGGGAGCTGTTTTTT. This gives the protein CASSEPGGMPGELFF.

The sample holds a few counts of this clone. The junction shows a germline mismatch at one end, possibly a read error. CDR3 sequence (DNA): TGTGCTAGCAGCTTAGGCCTACCGTCTAGCGTGGTTGGCACCGGGGAGCTGTTTTTT. It is translated as CASSLGLPSSVVGTGELFF. This chain links TRBV7-7 with TRBJ2-2; perhaps TRBD2 as D (6 bases). The germline V gene encodes CDR1 SSHAT and CDR2 FNYEAQ (reference sequence). The length of the CDR3 is 19 residues.

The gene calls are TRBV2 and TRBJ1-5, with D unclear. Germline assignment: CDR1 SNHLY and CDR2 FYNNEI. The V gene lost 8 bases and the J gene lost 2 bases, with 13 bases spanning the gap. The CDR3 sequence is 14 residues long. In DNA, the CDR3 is TGTGCCAGCGGATCCGGGGTTGGCAATCAGCCCCAGCATTTT. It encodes CASGSGVGNQPQHF. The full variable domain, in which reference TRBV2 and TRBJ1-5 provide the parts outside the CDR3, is EPEVTQTPSHQVTQMGQEVILRCVPISNHLYFYWYRQILGQKVEFLVSFYNNEISEKSEIFDDQFSVERPDGSNFTLKIRSTKLEDSAMYFCASGSGVGNQPQHFGDGTRLSIL.

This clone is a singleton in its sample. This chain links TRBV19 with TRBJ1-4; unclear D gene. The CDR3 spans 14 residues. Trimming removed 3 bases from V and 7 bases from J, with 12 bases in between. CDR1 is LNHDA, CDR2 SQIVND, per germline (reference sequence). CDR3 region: CASSIIGGSEKLFF. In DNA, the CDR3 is TGTGCCAGTAGTATCATAGGAGGGTCTGAAAAACTGTTTTTT.

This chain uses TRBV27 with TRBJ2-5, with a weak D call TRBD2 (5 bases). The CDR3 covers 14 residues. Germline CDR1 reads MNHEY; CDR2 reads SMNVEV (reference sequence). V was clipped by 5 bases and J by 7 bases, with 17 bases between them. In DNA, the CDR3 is TGTGCCAGCAGTCCCCCGGGATCCGTCGGGACCCAGTACTTC. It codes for CASSPPGSVGTQYF.

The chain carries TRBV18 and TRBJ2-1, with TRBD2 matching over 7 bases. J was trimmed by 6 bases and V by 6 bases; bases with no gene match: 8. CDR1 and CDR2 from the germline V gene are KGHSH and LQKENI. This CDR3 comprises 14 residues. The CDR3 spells CASSSGGGGNEQFF. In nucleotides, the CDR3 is TGTGCCAGCTCCTCCGGCGGGGGTGGCAATGAGCAGTTCTTC.

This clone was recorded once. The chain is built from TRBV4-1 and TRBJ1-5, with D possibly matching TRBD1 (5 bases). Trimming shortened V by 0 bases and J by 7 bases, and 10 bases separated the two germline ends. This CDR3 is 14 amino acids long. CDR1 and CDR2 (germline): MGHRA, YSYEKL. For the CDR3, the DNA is TGCGCCAGCAGCCAAGAGGGGGGGAGACAGCCCCAGCATTTT. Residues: CASSQEGGRQPQHF.

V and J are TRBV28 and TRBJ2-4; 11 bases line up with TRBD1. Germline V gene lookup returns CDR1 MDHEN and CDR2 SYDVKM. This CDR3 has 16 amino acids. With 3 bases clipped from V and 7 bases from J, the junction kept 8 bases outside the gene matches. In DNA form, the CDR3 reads TGTGCCAGCAGTTTCTCGAGGACAGGGGGCAGGAACATTCAGTACTTC. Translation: CASSFSRTGGRNIQYF.

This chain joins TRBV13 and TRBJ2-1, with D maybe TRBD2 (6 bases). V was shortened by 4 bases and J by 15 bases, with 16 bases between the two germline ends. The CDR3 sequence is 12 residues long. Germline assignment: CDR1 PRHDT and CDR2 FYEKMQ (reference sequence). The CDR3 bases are TGTGCCAGCAGCTCACAGACCGGGACTTCGTTCTTC. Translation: CASSSQTGTSFF.

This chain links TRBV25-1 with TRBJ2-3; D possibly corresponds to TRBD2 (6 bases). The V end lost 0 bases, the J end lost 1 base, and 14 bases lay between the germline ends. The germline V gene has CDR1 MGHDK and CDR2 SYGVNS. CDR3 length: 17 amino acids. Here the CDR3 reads CASSEYGRTGGTDTQYF. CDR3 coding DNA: TGTGCCAGCAGTGAATACGGTAGAACGGGAGGCACAGATACGCAGTATTTT.

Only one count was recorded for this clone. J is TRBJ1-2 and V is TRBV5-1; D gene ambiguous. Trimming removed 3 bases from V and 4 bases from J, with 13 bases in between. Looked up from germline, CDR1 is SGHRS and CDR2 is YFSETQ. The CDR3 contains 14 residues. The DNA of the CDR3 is TGCGCCAGCAGCTCACGAGAGGGAGGCTATGGCTACACCTTC. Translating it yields CASSSREGGYGYTF.

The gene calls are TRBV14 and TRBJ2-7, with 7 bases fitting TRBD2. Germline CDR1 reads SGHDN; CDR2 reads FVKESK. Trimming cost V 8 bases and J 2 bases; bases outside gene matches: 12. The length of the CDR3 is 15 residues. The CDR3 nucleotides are TGTGCCAGCTCCCAATGGACTAGAGGCGCCTACGAGCAGTACTTC. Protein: CASSQWTRGAYEQYF.

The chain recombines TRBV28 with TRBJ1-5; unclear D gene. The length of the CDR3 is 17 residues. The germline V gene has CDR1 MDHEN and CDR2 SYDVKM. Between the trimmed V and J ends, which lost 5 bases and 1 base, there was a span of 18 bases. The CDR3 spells CASSLPGGSPSNQPQHF. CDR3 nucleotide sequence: TGTGCCAGCAGTCTCCCGGGAGGGTCCCCCAGCAATCAGCCCCAGCATTTT.

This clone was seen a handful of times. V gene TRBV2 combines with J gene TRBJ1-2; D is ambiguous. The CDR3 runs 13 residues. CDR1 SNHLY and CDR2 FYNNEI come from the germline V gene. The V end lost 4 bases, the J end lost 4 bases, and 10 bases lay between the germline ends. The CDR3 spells CASSGAILYGYTF. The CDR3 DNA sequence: TGTGCCAGCAGTGGGGCCATTCTCTATGGCTACACCTTC.

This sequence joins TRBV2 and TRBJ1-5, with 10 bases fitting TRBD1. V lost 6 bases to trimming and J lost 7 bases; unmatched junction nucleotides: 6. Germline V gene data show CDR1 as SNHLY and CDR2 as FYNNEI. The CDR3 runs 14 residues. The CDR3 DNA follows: TGTGCCAGCAGCCCGGGACAGGGGAAACAGCCCCAGCATTTT. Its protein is CASSPGQGKQPQHF. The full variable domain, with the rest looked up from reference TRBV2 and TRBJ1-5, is EPEVTQTPSHQVTQMGQEVILRCVPISNHLYFYWYRQILGQKVEFLVSFYNNEISEKSEIFDDQFSVERPDGSNFTLKIRSTKLEDSAMYFCASSPGQGKQPQHFGDGTRLSIL.

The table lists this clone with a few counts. The CDR3 here is CASSYSEGGQETQYF. The CDR3 nucleotides are TGTGCCAGCAGTTACTCGGAGGGGGGGCAAGAGACCCAGTACTTC. The V call is TRBV6-5, the J call TRBJ2-5, with a tentative D call TRBD2 (7 bases). With 0 bases removed from V and 2 bases from J, the gap between germline ends came to 10 bases. CDR1 is MNHEY and CDR2 is SVGAGI in the germline V gene. CDR3 size: 15 residues.

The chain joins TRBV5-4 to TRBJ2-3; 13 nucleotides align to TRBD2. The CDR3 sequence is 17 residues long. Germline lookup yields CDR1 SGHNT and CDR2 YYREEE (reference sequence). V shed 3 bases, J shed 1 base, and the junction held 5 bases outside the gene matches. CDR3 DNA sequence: TGTGCCAGCAGCTCACTAGCGGGGGGGCCCGGCACAGATACGCAGTATTTT. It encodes CASSSLAGGPGTDTQYF.

In nucleotides, the CDR3 is TGCGCCAGCAGCTTGTCAGGGGCTAACACCATATATTTT. Translating gives CASSLSGANTIYF. This rearrangement joins TRBV5-1 to TRBJ1-3, with D perhaps matching TRBD1 (6 bases). CDR1 and CDR2 (germline): SGHRS, YFSETQ. The CDR3 runs to 13 residues. The V gene lost 1 base and the J gene lost 7 bases, with 9 bases spanning the gap.

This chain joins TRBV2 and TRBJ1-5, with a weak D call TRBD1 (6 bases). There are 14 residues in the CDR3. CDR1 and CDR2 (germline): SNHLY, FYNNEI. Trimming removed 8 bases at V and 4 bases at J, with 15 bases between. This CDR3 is CASSPGDVNQPQHF. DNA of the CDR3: TGTGCCAGCTCGCCAGGGGACGTTAATCAGCCCCAGCATTTT. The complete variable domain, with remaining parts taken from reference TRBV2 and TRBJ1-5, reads EPEVTQTPSHQVTQMGQEVILRCVPISNHLYFYWYRQILGQKVEFLVSFYNNEISEKSEIFDDQFSVERPDGSNFTLKIRSTKLEDSAMYFCASSPGDVNQPQHFGDGTRLSIL.